A single sample is the source of the 28 T cell receptor beta chains below, sequenced in a study of T-cell memory formation after mild COVID-19. In TCRdb, the 5' RACE reads were re-called with MiXCR into one record per CDR3 protein. The table has 140,000 to 150,000 distinct CDR3 sequences, under 30% seen once. The sample was PBMCs or a T cell subset sorted from them (not recorded which). The receptor set was obtained from an adult woman who had mild COVID-19 (a few samples of this study predate the infection). Cell type and time point are not known.

This clonotype has just a few counts. The chain links TRBV5-1 to TRBJ2-3, with D possibly TRBD1 on 6 matching bases. V was shortened by 4 bases and J by 1 base, with 13 bases between the two germline ends. The CDR3 runs to 15 residues. Germline loops: CDR1 SGHRS, CDR2 YFSETQ. CDR3 sequence reads: CASSQDSPRTDTQYF. CDR3 nucleotides: TGCGCCAGCAGCCAGGACAGCCCACGCACAGATACGCAGTATTTT.

Remarks on this clonotype: At one end, the junction sequence differs from germline, possibly due to a read error. CDR3 in DNA: TGTGCCAGCAGTCAAGGACAGGAATATGGCTACACCTTC. It codes for CASSQGQEYGYTF. The chain uses TRBV3-1 and TRBJ1-2, with 7 bases aligning to TRBD1. The V gene's germline CDR1 is LGHDT and CDR2 YNNKEL (reference sequence). This CDR3 region has 13 residues.

This clonotype was counted a few times. The chain joins TRBV29-1 to TRBJ2-1; maybe TRBD1 (6 bases). V was cut by 5 bases and J by 10 bases, with 15 bases left in between. CDR3 size: 12 residues. From germline, CDR1 is SQVTM and CDR2 ANQGSEA. The CDR3 DNA reads TGCAGCGTTCGGGCGACAGGATGGGAGCAGTTCTTC. Translating it yields CSVRATGWEQFF.

CDR3 sequence (DNA): TGTGCCAGCAAACAGGGGTACAATGAGCAGTTCTTC. Its translation: CASKQGYNEQFF. The chain joins TRBV7-8 to TRBJ2-1; TRBD1 aligns across 7 bases. Germline CDR1 is SGHVS and CDR2 is FQNEAQ. The CDR3 contains 12 residues. The V and J ends lost 7 bases and 4 bases, in that order; junction bases with no gene match: 1.

V gene TRBV3-1 combines with J gene TRBJ2-5, with 11 bases identical to TRBD2. J lost 5 bases, V lost 0 bases, and 5 bases had no gene match. The CDR3 extends over 16 amino acids. CDR1 LGHDT and CDR2 YNNKEL come from the germline V gene (reference sequence). The CDR3 region is CASSQETSGSGETQYF. The DNA for the CDR3 is TGTGCCAGCAGCCAAGAAACTAGCGGGAGCGGTGAGACCCAGTACTTC.

The rearrangement links TRBV7-8 to TRBJ2-7; perhaps TRBD2 as D (6 bases). V lost 4 bases and J lost 0, with 13 bases in between. The CDR3 totals 15 residues. CDR1 SGHVS and CDR2 FQNEAQ come from the germline V gene. As DNA, the CDR3 is TGTGCCAGCAGCTCGGGGGTGGCTTCCTCCTACGAGCAGTACTTC. It translates to CASSSGVASSYEQYF.

The chain uses TRBV28 and TRBJ2-2; 10 nucleotides align to TRBD2. Germline values: CDR1 MDHEN, CDR2 SYDVKM. The CDR3 runs to 17 residues. The junction had 7 bases not matched to a gene; V was cut back by 3 bases and J by 3 bases. CDR3 sequence reads: CASSLQLAGVDTGELFF. In nucleotides, the CDR3 is TGTGCCAGCAGTTTGCAGCTAGCGGGAGTTGACACCGGGGAGCTGTTTTTT.

This clonotype was found a few times. The chain couples TRBV11-2 to TRBJ2-7, with D maybe TRBD1 (5 bases). The CDR3 loop spans 13 amino acids. V shed 5 bases and J shed 3 bases, with 11 bases lying between them. Germline V lookup: CDR1 SGHAT, CDR2 FQNNGV. The CDR3 DNA reads TGTGCCAGCAGCCATCAGGGTTACTACGAGCAGTACTTC. This encodes CASSHQGYYEQYF.

This clonotype was found a few times. The V gene is TRBV12-3 or TRBV12-4, the J gene TRBJ1-1; tentatively, D is TRBD1 (5 bases). The CDR3 is 13 residues long. The germline V and J ends were trimmed by 6 bases and 0 bases, with 8 bases remaining between them. CDR3 in DNA: TGTGCCAGCAGGCCGGGGGTGAACACTGAAGCTTTCTTT. Translated: CASRPGVNTEAFF.

In its sample, this clonotype was seen a few times. The CDR3 coding sequence is TGCGCCAGCAGCCAAGGGACAGTAAATCAGCCCCAGCATTTT. Translating gives CASSQGTVNQPQHF. The V and J genes are TRBV4-1 and TRBJ1-5; D perhaps matches TRBD1 (6 bases). Germline V gives CDR1 MGHRA, CDR2 YSYEKL. This CDR3 is built from 14 residues. With 1 base removed from V and 4 bases from J, the gap between germline ends came to 8 bases.

This clonotype was counted only a few times. This chain joins TRBV7-8 and TRBJ2-7; 9 nucleotides match TRBD1. The CDR3 sequence is 14 residues long. J gave up 8 bases and V 5 bases, and 10 bases lay outside the gene matches. Looked up from germline, CDR1 is SGHVS and CDR2 is FQNEAQ. CDR3 sequence: CASSTGTGTDKQYF. Here the CDR3 DNA reads TGTGCCAGCAGCACCGGGACAGGGACGGACAAGCAGTACTTC.

This clonotype has more than one count but fewer than ten. The chain recombines TRBV27 with TRBJ2-3; a possible D gene is TRBD1 (5 bases). The CDR3 contains 14 residues. V was cut by 3 bases and J by 6 bases, with 13 bases left in between. Germline assignment: CDR1 MNHEY and CDR2 SMNVEV (reference sequence). Written as DNA, the CDR3 is TGTGCCAGCAGTTTCATCCTCCAGGGTGATACGCAGTATTTT. Its protein is CASSFILQGDTQYF.

The chain couples TRBV7-9 to TRBJ2-1; 7 nucleotides line up with TRBD2. The CDR3 consists of 15 residues. From germline, CDR1 is SEHNR and CDR2 FQNEAQ (reference sequence). V lost 5 bases to trimming and J lost 6 bases; unmatched junction nucleotides: 10. The CDR3 loop reads CASSQRGVAANEQFF. As DNA, the CDR3 is TGTGCCAGCAGCCAACGGGGGGTAGCTGCCAATGAGCAGTTCTTC.

The chain combines TRBV27 with TRBJ1-1; D not certain. CDR1 and CDR2 from the germline V gene are MNHEY and SMNVEV (reference sequence). This CDR3 has 16 residues. V lost 0 bases and J 0 bases, leaving 11 bases between the germline ends. The CDR3 DNA reads TGTGCCAGCAGTTTATCAGTAGGAACTATGAACACTGAAGCTTTCTTT. Translated: CASSLSVGTMNTEAFF.

This clonotype was found a few times. The chain carries TRBV4-1 and TRBJ2-3, with TRBD2 identical over 8 bases. Germline CDR1 is MGHRA and CDR2 is YSYEKL. The CDR3 runs to 15 residues. V trimming: 2 bases; J trimming: 6 bases; junction bases outside the gene matches: 7. CDR3: CASSQIAGPADTQYF. For the CDR3, the DNA is TGCGCCAGCAGCCAAATAGCGGGACCGGCGGATACGCAGTATTTT.

This clonotype was counted a few times. This rearrangement joins TRBV29-1 to TRBJ2-7; D possibly corresponds to TRBD1 (5 bases). Germline V gene sequence: CDR1 SQVTM, CDR2 ANQGSEA. The CDR3 covers 13 residues. V lost 6 bases to trimming and J lost 0 bases, with 12 bases between them. The CDR3 here is CSVLSQGSYEQYF. The CDR3 DNA reads TGCAGCGTCCTGTCTCAGGGCTCCTACGAGCAGTACTTC.

This clonotype was picked up a small number of times. The V and J genes are TRBV24-1 and TRBJ2-6, with D possibly being TRBD1 (6 bases). This CDR3 contains 16 residues. V was shortened by 9 bases and J by 0 bases, with 14 bases between the two germline ends. Germline-derived CDR1 and CDR2 are KGHDR and SFDVKD. CDR3 residues: CATGWQGHSGANVLTF. The CDR3 DNA reads as TGTGCCACCGGTTGGCAGGGACACTCTGGGGCCAACGTCCTGACTTTC.

This rearrangement joins TRBV7-9 to TRBJ2-7, with D perhaps matching TRBD2 (6 bases). V was pared by 1 base and J by 5 bases, with 15 bases between. Germline V lookup: CDR1 SEHNR, CDR2 FQNEAQ (reference sequence). The CDR3 loop spans 15 amino acids. Here the CDR3 reads CASSLDPAGGNEQYF. CDR3 in DNA: TGTGCCAGCAGCTTAGACCCGGCTGGGGGGAACGAGCAGTACTTC.

The chain carries TRBV4-1 and TRBJ1-3; D is possibly TRBD1 (5 bases). CDR3 length: 15 residues. Germline assignment: CDR1 MGHRA and CDR2 YSYEKL. V was pared by 4 bases and J by 5 bases, with 15 bases between. This chain's CDR3 is CASSLDPPGRNTIYF. The DNA for the CDR3 is TGCGCCAGCAGCCTTGATCCGCCGGGGCGAAACACCATATATTTT.

This clonotype was counted a few times. This chain joins TRBV6-5 and TRBJ2-2, with D perhaps being TRBD1 or TRBD2 (6 bases each). Germline V gene lookup returns CDR1 MNHEY and CDR2 SVGAGI. The CDR3 is made up of 15 amino acids. V lost 5 bases and J 2 bases, leaving 12 bases between the germline ends. The CDR3: CASSTRGPNTGELFF. The CDR3 DNA reads as TGTGCCAGCAGTACCCGGGGGCCCAACACCGGGGAGCTGTTTTTT.

The rearrangement uses TRBV6-5 and TRBJ1-1; D call uncertain. Deletions cut 0 bases from V and 1 base from J, with 9 bases between. The CDR3 sequence is 15 residues long. The germline V gene encodes CDR1 MNHEY and CDR2 SVGAGI. DNA of the CDR3: TGTGCCAGCAGTTACTCTCATGGCAAGAACACTGAAGCTTTCTTT. Its translation: CASSYSHGKNTEAFF.

V and J are TRBV2 and TRBJ1-2; 7 nucleotides line up with TRBD1. The CDR3 spans 13 residues. Germline V gene sequence: CDR1 SNHLY, CDR2 FYNNEI. V shed 5 bases, J shed 8 bases, and the junction held 8 bases outside the gene matches. This chain's CDR3 is CASSYTTGPGYTF. The CDR3 DNA reads TGTGCCAGCAGTTACACGACAGGGCCCGGCTACACCTTC.

This clonotype was seen a few times. V and J are TRBV13 and TRBJ2-6; unclear D gene. Looked up from germline, CDR1 is PRHDT and CDR2 is FYEKMQ (reference sequence). The CDR3 extends over 15 amino acids. Trimming cost V 0 bases and J 0 bases, with 3 bases left between them. For the CDR3, the DNA is TGTGCCAGCAGCTTAGGGAACTCTGGGGCCAACGTCCTGACTTTC. Its protein product is CASSLGNSGANVLTF.

This clonotype came up a few times. V and J are TRBV5-1 and TRBJ2-7; a possible D gene is TRBD2 (6 bases). V shed 3 bases and J shed 4 bases, with 20 bases lying between them. This CDR3 is built from 16 residues. Germline CDR1 and CDR2: SGHRS and YFSETQ. The CDR3 nucleotides are TGCGCCAGCAGCTCTTTTTACCGGGACTCGGGTTACGAGCAGTACTTC. Amino acid sequence: CASSSFYRDSGYEQYF.

This chain joins TRBV7-2 and TRBJ2-6; TRBD2 aligns across 13 bases. V was pared by 5 bases and J by 0 bases, with 10 bases of the junction left unmatched. The CDR3 consists of 20 residues. CDR1 and CDR2 from the germline V gene are SGHTA and FQGNSA. This CDR3 is CASSPGTSGALSSGANVLTF. As DNA, the CDR3 is TGTGCCAGCAGCCCCGGGACTAGCGGGGCCCTATCCTCTGGGGCCAACGTCCTGACTTTC.

This clonotype showed up just a few times. The rearrangement joins TRBV7-9 to TRBJ2-1, with no clear D. The germline V gene has CDR1 SEHNR and CDR2 FQNEAQ (reference sequence). This CDR3 is built from 16 residues. The germline V and J ends were trimmed by 4 bases and 0 bases, with 13 bases remaining between them. The CDR3 loop is CASSSTGYSSYNEQFF. The CDR3 region has the DNA TGTGCCAGCAGCTCGACGGGCTATAGCTCCTACAATGAGCAGTTCTTC.

This clonotype appeared a few times. The chain couples TRBV7-9 to TRBJ2-5; unclear D gene. Germline-derived CDR1 and CDR2 are SEHNR and FQNEAQ (reference sequence). This CDR3 spans 16 amino acids. V shed 0 bases and J shed 5 bases, with 16 bases lying between them. The CDR3 DNA is TGTGCCAGCAGCTTAGCGGTGCGGACCCCCAGCGAGACCCAGTACTTC. Its translation: CASSLAVRTPSETQYF.

This clonotype was picked up a small number of times. This sequence joins TRBV7-9 and TRBJ2-4; D is undetermined. The CDR3 runs 16 residues. Between the trimmed V and J ends, which lost 4 bases and 6 bases, there was a span of 19 bases. CDR1 and CDR2 from the germline V gene are SEHNR and FQNEAQ (reference sequence). The CDR3 DNA reads TGTGCCAGCAGCTGGATTGGGTCCTCGAATCTAAACATTCAGTACTTC. It translates to CASSWIGSSNLNIQYF. Together with reference TRBV7-9 and TRBJ2-4, the CDR3 gives the full variable domain: DTGVSQNPRHKITKRGQNVTFRCDPISEHNRLYWYRQTLGQGPEFLTYFQNEAQLEKSRLLSDRFSAERPKGSFSTLEIQRTEQGDSAMYLCASSWIGSSNLNIQYFGAGTRLSVL.